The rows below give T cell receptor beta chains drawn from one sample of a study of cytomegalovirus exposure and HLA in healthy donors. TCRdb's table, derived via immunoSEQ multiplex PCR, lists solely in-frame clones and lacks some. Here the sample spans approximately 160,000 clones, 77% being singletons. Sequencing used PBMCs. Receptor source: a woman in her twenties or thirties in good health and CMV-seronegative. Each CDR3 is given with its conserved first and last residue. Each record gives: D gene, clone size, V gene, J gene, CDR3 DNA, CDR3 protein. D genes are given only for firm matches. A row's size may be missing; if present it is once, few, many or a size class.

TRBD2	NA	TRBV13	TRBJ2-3	TGTGCCAGCAGCTTAGGGGCGGGAGGCGCAGATACGCAGTATTTT	CASSLGAGGADTQYF
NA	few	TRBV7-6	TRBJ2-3	TGTGCCAGCAGCTTAGGAGCTAGCACAGATACGCAGTATTTT	CASSLGASTDTQYF
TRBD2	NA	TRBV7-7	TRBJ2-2	TGTGCCAGCAGCTCGGAAACTAGCGGGAGGTTCACCGGGGAGCTGTTTTTT	CASSSETSGRFTGELFF
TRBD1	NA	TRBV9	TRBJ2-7	TGTGCCAGCAGCGTAGAACCACAGGGGGCATCAGGGGAGCAGTACTTC	CASSVEPQGASGEQYF
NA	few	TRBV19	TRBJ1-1	TGTGCCAGTAGCGGGTTCGGTGCTTCTTTCTTT	CASSGFGASFF
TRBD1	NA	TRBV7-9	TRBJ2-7	TGTGCCAGCAGCTTAGAACCGGGACAGGCCTCCTACGAGCAGTACTTC	CASSLEPGQASYEQYF
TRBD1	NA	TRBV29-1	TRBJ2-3	TGCAGCGCAGGACAGGGGCAGGATACGCAGTATTTT	CSAGQGQDTQYF
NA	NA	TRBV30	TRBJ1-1	TGTGCCACCGAGTTGAGTAACACTGAAGCTTTCTTT	CATELSNTEAFF
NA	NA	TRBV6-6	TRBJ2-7	TGTGCCAGCAGTTACGCGGACACCTCCTACGAGCAGTACTTC	CASSYADTSYEQYF
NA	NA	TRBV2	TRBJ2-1	TGTGCCAGCAGTGGGAGTTTGGGGGGACCTTTCTACAATGAGCAGTTCTTC	CASSGSLGGPFYNEQFF
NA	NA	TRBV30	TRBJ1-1	TGTGCCTGGAGGGCGGGGGCTCAGACGACTGAAGCTTTCTTT	CAWRAGAQTTEAFF
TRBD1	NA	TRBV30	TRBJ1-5	TGTGCCTGGAGGGACAGGCCTAATCAGCCCCAGCATTTT	CAWRDRPNQPQHF
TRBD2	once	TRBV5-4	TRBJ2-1	TGTGCCAGCAGCTTGGGACCACGGGAGGCGCAGTTCTTC	CASSLGPREAQFF
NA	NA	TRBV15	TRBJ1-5	TGTGCCACCAGCAGCACCGGGACACACAATCAGCCCCAGCATTTT	CATSSTGTHNQPQHF
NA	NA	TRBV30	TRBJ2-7	TGTGCCTGGAGGGACTTATACGAGCAGTACTTC	CAWRDLYEQYF
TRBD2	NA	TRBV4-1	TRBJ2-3	TGCGCCAGCAGCGCCCAAACTAGCGGGGGGGCCTTAGATACGCAGTATTTT	CASSAQTSGGALDTQYF
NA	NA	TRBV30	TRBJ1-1	TGTGCCTGGAGTTGGGCAGAAGACACTGAAGCTTTCTTT	CAWSWAEDTEAFF
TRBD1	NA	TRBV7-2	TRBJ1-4	TGTGCCAGCAGCTTAGCCGGGACAGGGGACAACGAAAAACTGTTTTTT	CASSLAGTGDNEKLFF
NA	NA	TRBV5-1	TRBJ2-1	TGCGCCAGCAGCTTGGGAGGGGGGGCTAACAATGAGCAGTTCTTC	CASSLGGGANNEQFF
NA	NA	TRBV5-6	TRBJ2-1	TGTGCCAGCAGCTTGGATCCTATTCGTGAGCAGTTCTTC	CASSLDPIREQFF
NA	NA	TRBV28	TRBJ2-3	TGTGCCAGCAGTTTATTGCTAGCGTCAATCACAGATACGCAGTATTTT	CASSLLLASITDTQYF
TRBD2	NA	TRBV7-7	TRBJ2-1	TGTGCCAGCAGCTTAAGCGGGAGGACTGAGCAGTTCTTC	CASSLSGRTEQFF
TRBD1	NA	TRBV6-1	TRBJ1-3	TGTGCCAGCAACAGGGGGCTTGGAAACACCATATATTTT	CASNRGLGNTIYF
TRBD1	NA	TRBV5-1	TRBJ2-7	TGCGCCAGCAGCTTCGGACAGGGCGGCTACGAGCAGTACTTC	CASSFGQGGYEQYF
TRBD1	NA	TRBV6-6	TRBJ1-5	TGTGCCAGCAGCCCCGGGACAGGGAGTGATCAGCCCCAGCATTTT	CASSPGTGSDQPQHF
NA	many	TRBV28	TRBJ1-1	TGTGCCAGCAGTTACGGACAGGAAGCTTTCTTT	CASSYGQEAFF
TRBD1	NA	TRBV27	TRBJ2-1	TGTGCCAGCAGTTTGGGGACAGGGAACCGGAATGAGCAGTTCTTC	CASSLGTGNRNEQFF
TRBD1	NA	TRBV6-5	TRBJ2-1	TGTGCCAGCAGCTCACCGGGACAGGGGTACCATGAGCAGTTCTTC	CASSSPGQGYHEQFF
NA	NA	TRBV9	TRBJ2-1	TGTGCCAGCAGCACCCGCGGGCCAACTACCCTCAATGAGCAGTTCTTC	CASSTRGPTTLNEQFF
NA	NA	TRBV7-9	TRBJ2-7	TGTGCCAGCGCCTCCCCTAGATACTACGAGCAGTACTTC	CASASPRYYEQYF
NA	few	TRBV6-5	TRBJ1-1	TGTGCCAGCAGTTTAGTGAGACAAGCTGAAGCTTTCTTT	CASSLVRQAEAFF
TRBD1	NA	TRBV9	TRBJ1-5	TGCCCCCCAGACAGGGTGCGATATAGCAATCAGCCCCAGCATTTT	CPPDRVRYSNQPQHF
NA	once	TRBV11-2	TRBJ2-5	TGTGCCAGCAGCGCCCGAGGCCCGGAGACCCAGTACTTC	CASSARGPETQYF
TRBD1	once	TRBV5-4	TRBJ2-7	TGTGCCAGCAGCTTCACCGGGACAGGGATACCCTACGAGCAGTACTTC	CASSFTGTGIPYEQYF
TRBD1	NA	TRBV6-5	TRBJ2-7	TGTGCCAGCCGCGGCGGAACAGGGGGCTACGAGCAGTACTTC	CASRGGTGGYEQYF
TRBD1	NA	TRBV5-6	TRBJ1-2	TGTGCCAGCAGCTACCCGGGACAGGGAGAAGGCTATGGCTACACCTTC	CASSYPGQGEGYGYTF
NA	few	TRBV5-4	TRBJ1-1	TGTGCCGGGGGGGGGCCGGACACTGAAGCTTTCTTT	CAGGGPDTEAFF
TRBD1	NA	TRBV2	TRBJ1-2	TGTGCCAGCAACGGACAGGGGTCTGGGAACTATGGCTACACCTTC	CASNGQGSGNYGYTF
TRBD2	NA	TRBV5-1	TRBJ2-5	TGCGCCAGCAAAACATTACTAGCGGGTGGGGAGACCCAGTACTTC	CASKTLLAGGETQYF
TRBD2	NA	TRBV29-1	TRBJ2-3	TGCAGCGTTGATATAGCGGGGGCCTCTAGTTTCACAGATACGCAGTATTTT	CSVDIAGASSFTDTQYF